A selection of T cell receptor beta chains follows, all from one sample in a study of regulatory T cells in long-lasting Graves disease. TCRdb used MiXCR to reprocess the multiplex PCR reads, holding one entry per CDR3 protein. Among 400,000 to 500,000 distinct CDR3 sequences, around 15% were seen once, and the ten largest hold roughly 15%. This sample was also put to use in a study of T cells in Graves' hyperthyroidism and ophthalmopathy.

Sequencing used peripheral blood mononuclear cells (PBMCs), obtained at new diagnosis, from a patient treated with antithyroid drugs. The source of these receptors is a woman in her fifties or sixties with Graves disease. Both conserved end residues are part of each CDR3.

TRBJ1-6,TRBV29-1,CSVLTSYNSPLHF
TRBJ2-7,TRBV12-3/TRBV12-4,CASCGIASSYEQYF
TRBJ1-2,TRBV5-1,CASSLGDPSGGYTF
TRBJ2-3,TRBV7-3,CASSQGGSTDTQYF
TRBJ2-3,TRBV5-1,CASSLASIAGSSDTQYF
TRBJ2-3,TRBV10-3,CAISESGGRVPDTQYF
TRBJ2-7,TRBV2,CASILSSGRARFSPYEQYF
TRBJ2-1,TRBV10-3,CAIKRALGGSEAEQFF
TRBJ2-7,TRBV27,CASSSHSPHTRGEQYF
TRBJ2-7,TRBV5-4,CASSWGSVPYEQYF
TRBJ2-7,TRBV28,CASSDFFSRDGSYEQYF
TRBJ1-1,TRBV18,CASSSALLATEAFF
TRBJ2-3,TRBV5-4,CASSQIRTGGADTQYF
TRBJ2-3,TRBV6-1,CASSRAGARGDTQYF
TRBJ2-7,TRBV27,CASSLSRPGQGGSYEQYF
TRBJ2-1,TRBV5-6,CASSWTSGNEQFF
TRBJ2-7,TRBV28,CASSFRTGVGYEQYF
TRBJ2-1,TRBV27,CASSFQGARNEQFF
TRBJ1-1,TRBV6-1,CASRTDQGGTEAFF
TRBJ2-5,TRBV6-1,CASSRTSLAGVGETQYF
TRBJ2-4,TRBV10-2,CASSGGVAGESIAKNIQYF
TRBJ2-5,TRBV5-6,CASSIGTGTVETQYF
TRBJ1-1,TRBV18,CASSPPGTGDTEAFF
TRBJ2-1,TRBV9,CASSVGDRDEQFF
TRBJ2-7,TRBV6-1,CASNLAGLEGDEQYF